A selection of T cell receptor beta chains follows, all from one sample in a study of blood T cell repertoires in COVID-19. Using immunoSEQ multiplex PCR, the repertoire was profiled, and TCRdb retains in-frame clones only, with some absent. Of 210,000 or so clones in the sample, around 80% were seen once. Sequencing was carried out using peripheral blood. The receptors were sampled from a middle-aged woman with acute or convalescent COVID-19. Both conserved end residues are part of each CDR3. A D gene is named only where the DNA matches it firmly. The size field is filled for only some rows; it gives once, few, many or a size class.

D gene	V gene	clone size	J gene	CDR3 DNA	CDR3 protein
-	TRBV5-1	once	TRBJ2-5	TGCGCCAGCAGCAAACAGGGCCCTCCTGTCCAAGAGACCCAGTACTTC	CASSKQGPPVQETQYF
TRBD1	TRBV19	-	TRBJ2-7	TGTGCCAGTAGTCCGACAGGGTGGGAGCAGTACTTC	CASSPTGWEQYF
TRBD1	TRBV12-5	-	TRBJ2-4	TGTGCTAGTGGCGGACAGGGGGCGTTTGCCCGGGACATTCAGTACTTC	CASGGQGAFARDIQYF
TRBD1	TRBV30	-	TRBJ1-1	TGTGCCTGGTTCGGGGACAGCAACACTGAAGCTTTCTTT	CAWFGDSNTEAFF
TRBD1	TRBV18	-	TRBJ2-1	TGTGCCAGCTCCCCTCAACCGGGACAGGGGGCGGTGAATGAGCAGTTCTTC	CASSPQPGQGAVNEQFF
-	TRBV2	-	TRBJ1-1	TGTGCCAGCAAGGGTCTTGGGGGTAGCGGGGCCCCGAACACTGAAGCTTTCTTT	CASKGLGGSGAPNTEAFF
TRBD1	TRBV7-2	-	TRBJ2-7	TGTGCCAGCAGCTTTACCCTGGGTCTTACAGGGGGCACCTACGAGCAGTACTTC	CASSFTLGLTGGTYEQYF
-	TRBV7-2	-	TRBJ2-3	TGTGCCAGCAGCTTAAAAATGGCAGGGGCGGCAGATACGCAGTATTTT	CASSLKMAGAADTQYF
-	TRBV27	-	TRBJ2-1	TGTGCCAGCAGTTTCAGGGGGGCGCTCTACAATGAGCAGTTCTTC	CASSFRGALYNEQFF
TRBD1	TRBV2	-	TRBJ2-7	TGTGCCAGCAGTGTTGAATGGGACAGGGGAGAATACGAGCAGTACTTC	CASSVEWDRGEYEQYF
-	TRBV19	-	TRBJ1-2	TGTGCCAGTAGTGCAGGGAATGGCTACACCTTC	CASSAGNGYTF
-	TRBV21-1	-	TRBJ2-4	TGTGCCAGCAGCAAAAGAAGCCCTAGCGGGTACCTCCAAAACATTCAGTACTTC	CASSKRSPSGYLQNIQYF
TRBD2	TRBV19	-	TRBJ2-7	TGTGCCAGTAGTCCGGGACTAGCGGACAGCTCCTACGAGCAGTACTTC	CASSPGLADSSYEQYF
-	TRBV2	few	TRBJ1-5	TGTGCCAGCAGTGAAACGCGACAAAATCAGCCCCAGCATTTT	CASSETRQNQPQHF
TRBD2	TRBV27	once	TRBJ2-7	TGTGCCAGCAGTCCCTACGGGACTAGCGGGATTGACGAGCAGTACTTC	CASSPYGTSGIDEQYF
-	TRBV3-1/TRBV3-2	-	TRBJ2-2	TGTGCCAGCAGCCCTGGTGCCGGTACCGGGGAGCTGTTTTTT	CASSPGAGTGELFF
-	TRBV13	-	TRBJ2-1	TGTGCCAGCACCCCCCGGGGCTCCTACAATGAGCAGTTCTTC	CASTPRGSYNEQFF
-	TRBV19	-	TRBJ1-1	TGTGCCAGTAGTATCAGGACAGATTCAGTTAGCATGAACACTGAAGCTTTCTTT	CASSIRTDSVSMNTEAFF
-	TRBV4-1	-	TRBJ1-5	TGCGCCAGCAGCCACCGGACTAATCAGCCCCAGCATTTT	CASSHRTNQPQHF
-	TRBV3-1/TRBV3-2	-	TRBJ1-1	TGTGCCAGCAGCTCGGGTCTCCCGGGCACTGAAGCTTTCTTT	CASSSGLPGTEAFF
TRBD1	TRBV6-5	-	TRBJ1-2	TGTGCCAGCAGTTCGAGGGGACAGGGGGTCTATGGCTACACCTTC	CASSSRGQGVYGYTF
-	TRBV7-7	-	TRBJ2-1	TGTGCCAGCAGCTTATTAGGGCAGGGTCAAAATGAGCAGTTCTTC	CASSLLGQGQNEQFF
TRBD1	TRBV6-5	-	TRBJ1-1	TGTGCCAGCGAGGGACAGGGGGCTGGCACTGAAGCTTTCTTT	CASEGQGAGTEAFF
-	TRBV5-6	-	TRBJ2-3	TGTGCCAGCAGCTTGGACGGGTCAGATACGCAGTATTTT	CASSLDGSDTQYF
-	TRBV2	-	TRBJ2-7	TGTGCCAGCAGGGAGGGTACTGTCGCTACCGAGCAGTACTTC	CASREGTVATEQYF
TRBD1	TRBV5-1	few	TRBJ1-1	TGCGCCAGCAGGTTATACAGGGGGAACACTGAAGCTTTCTTT	CASRLYRGNTEAFF
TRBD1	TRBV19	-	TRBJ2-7	TGTGCCAGTAGTATAGCGGGGACAGGGGCGTACGAGCAGTACTTC	CASSIAGTGAYEQYF
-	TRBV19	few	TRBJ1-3	TGTGCCAGTAGTAGAGGTGGCCTTTCGACGCTCTCTGGAAACACCATATATTTT	CASSRGGLSTLSGNTIYF
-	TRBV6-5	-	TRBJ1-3	TGTGCCAGCTTTGACCGGGGTTACACCATATATTTT	CASFDRGYTIYF
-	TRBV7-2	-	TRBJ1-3	TGTGCCAGCAGCCTTCCACCAGGTTACTCTGGAAACACCATATATTTT	CASSLPPGYSGNTIYF
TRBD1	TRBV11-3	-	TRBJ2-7	TGTGCCAGCAGCCGGGACAGCTCCTACGAGCAGTACTTC	CASSRDSSYEQYF
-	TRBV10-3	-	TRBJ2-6	TGTGCCATCCTCCCAACTCCTGGGGCCAACGTCCTGACTTTC	CAILPTPGANVLTF
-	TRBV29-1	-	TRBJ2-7	TGCAGCGTTTTCACATTGGTGCTCCACGAGCAGTACTTC	CSVFTLVLHEQYF
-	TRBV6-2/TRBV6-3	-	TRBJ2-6	TGTGCCAGCAGTTACGACAGCTCTGGGGCCAACGTCCTGACTTTC	CASSYDSSGANVLTF
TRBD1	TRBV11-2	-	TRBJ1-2	TGTGCCAGCAGCCCACTACAGGGGTGGGGCTACACCTTC	CASSPLQGWGYTF
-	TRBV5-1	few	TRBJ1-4	TGCGCCAGCAGCTTGGGAGGGATGGAACTGTTTTTT	CASSLGGMELFF
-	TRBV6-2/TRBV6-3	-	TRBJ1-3	TGTGCCAGCAGTTACTCGATCTGGACAACTGGAAACACCATATATTTT	CASSYSIWTTGNTIYF
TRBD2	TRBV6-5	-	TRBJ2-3	TGTGCCAGCAGTCCTGCCGCGGGGGGCACAGATACGCAGTATTTT	CASSPAAGGTDTQYF
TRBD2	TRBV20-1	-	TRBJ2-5	TGCAGTGCTAGTAGCGGGGCCCAGTACTTC	CSASSGAQYF
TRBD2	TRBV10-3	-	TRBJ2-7	TGTGCCATCAGAGAGGGACTAGCGGGAGTCTACGAGCAGTACTTC	CAIREGLAGVYEQYF
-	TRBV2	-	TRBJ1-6	TGTGCCAGCAGTGATGATTATTGGGGCGAAGGCTCAAATTCACCCCTCCACTTT	CASSDDYWGEGSNSPLHF
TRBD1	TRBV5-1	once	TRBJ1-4	TGCGCCAGCAGCTATGGACAGGGGGCGCATGAAAAACTGTTTTTT	CASSYGQGAHEKLFF
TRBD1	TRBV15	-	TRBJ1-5	TGTGCCACCAGCGGGGACAGGAATCAGCCCCAGCATTTT	CATSGDRNQPQHF
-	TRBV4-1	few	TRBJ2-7	TGCGCCAGCAGCCAAGCGGACGAGCAGTACTTC	CASSQADEQYF
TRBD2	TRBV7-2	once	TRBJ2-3	TGTGCCAGCAGCTACACTTCGACTAGCGAGAAAGATACGCAGTATTTT	CASSYTSTSEKDTQYF
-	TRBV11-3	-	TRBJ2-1	TGTGCCAGCAGCTTAGATGGGCGGGCGGGCGATGAGCAGTTCTTC	CASSLDGRAGDEQFF
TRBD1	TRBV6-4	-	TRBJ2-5	TGTGCCAGCAGTGACCCTACAGGGGCTGAGACCCAGTACTTC	CASSDPTGAETQYF
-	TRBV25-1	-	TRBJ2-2	TGTGCCAGCGGTGTAGAGTTTGGCACCGGGGAGCTGTTTTTT	CASGVEFGTGELFF
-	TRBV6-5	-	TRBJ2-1	TGTGCCAGCAGTTTGACTCTCCGCCATGAGCAGTTCTTC	CASSLTLRHEQFF
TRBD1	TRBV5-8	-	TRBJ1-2	TGTGCCAGCAGCTTAAAGGACAGGGGGCCAGGCTATGGCTACACCTTC	CASSLKDRGPGYGYTF
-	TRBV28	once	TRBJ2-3	TGTGCCACCCTCAACGAGCGCCGGGATACGCAGTATTTT	CATLNERRDTQYF
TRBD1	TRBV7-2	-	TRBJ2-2	TGTGCCAGCAGCTCATACCACAGGACAGGGATTTTAGCCGGGGAGCTGTTTTTT	CASSSYHRTGILAGELFF
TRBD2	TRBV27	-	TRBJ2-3	TGTGCCAGCAGAGATAGCGGGGGCCTTTCTCCATACGCAAAGTATTTT	CASRDSGGLSPYAKYF
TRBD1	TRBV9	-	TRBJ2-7	TGTGCCAGCAGCGACAAAACCGGGACAGCCTACGAGCAGTACTTC	CASSDKTGTAYEQYF
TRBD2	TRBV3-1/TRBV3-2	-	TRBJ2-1	TGTGCCAGCAGCCAAGAAAGTCCTAGCGGGGGTGGGGCATACAATGAGCAGTTCTTC	CASSQESPSGGGAYNEQFF
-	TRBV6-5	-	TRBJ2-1	TGTGCCAGCAGTCCCACCTTGGCAGGCTACAATGAGCAGTTCTTC	CASSPTLAGYNEQFF
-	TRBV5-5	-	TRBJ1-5	TGTGCCAGCAGCTCCCAGGGAAATCAGCCCCAGCATTTT	CASSSQGNQPQHF